What follows are 21 T cell receptor beta chains derived from one specimen sequenced in a study of blood T cell repertoires in COVID-19. Sequencing was performed with immunoSEQ multiplex PCR; in TCRdb, only in-frame clones are kept and a portion is missing. Of roughly 180,000 clones in the sample, around 79% were seen once. Sequencing used peripheral blood. These receptors were collected from a woman aged 55-69 years with COVID-19, enrolled during active disease.

The V call is TRBV6-5, the J call TRBJ2-2; possibly TRBD1 for D (5 bases). The CDR3 totals 13 residues. Per germline, CDR1 MNHEY and CDR2 SVGAGI. Trimming removed 6 bases at V and 5 bases at J, with 10 bases between. The CDR3 DNA reads TGTGCCAGCAGAAGGGGTGGGACCGGGGAGCTGTTTTTT. Protein sequence: CASRRGGTGELFF.

This clone was detected only once. The gene calls are TRBV28 and TRBJ2-1; TRBD2 aligns across 10 bases. The ends lost 3 bases at V and 2 bases at J; junction bases unmatched: 4. The CDR3 length is 16 residues. Germline CDR1 and CDR2: MDHEN and SYDVKM. This chain's CDR3 is CASSFQGLATYNEQFF. CDR3 sequence (DNA): TGTGCCAGCAGTTTCCAGGGACTAGCGACCTACAATGAGCAGTTCTTC.

The rearrangement uses TRBV6-2 or TRBV6-3 and TRBJ2-4; D is ambiguous. Germline V CDR1 and CDR2: MNHEY, SVGEGT. V lost 2 bases, J lost 1 base, and 9 bases lay in between. CDR3 size: 15 residues. The CDR3 spells CASSYGQDAKNIQYF. The CDR3 bases are TGTGCCAGCAGTTACGGTCAGGATGCCAAAAACATTCAGTACTTC.

This clone turned up a few times. The chain combines TRBV7-9 with TRBJ2-1; 7 bases fit TRBD1. Per germline, CDR1 SEHNR and CDR2 FQNEAQ (reference sequence). The length of the CDR3 is 14 residues. V lost 5 bases, J lost 0 bases, and 1 base stayed unmatched. In DNA form, the CDR3 reads TGTGCCAGCAGCAGGGACAGCTCCTACAATGAGCAGTTCTTC. It yields the protein CASSRDSSYNEQFF.

The rearrangement joins TRBV5-5 to TRBJ1-1; 7 nucleotides line up with TRBD1. The trim removed 4 bases at V and 1 base at J, leaving 13 bases unmatched. Per germline, CDR1 SGHKS and CDR2 YYEKEE (reference sequence). The CDR3 extends over 17 amino acids. DNA of the CDR3: TGTGCCAGCAGCCGACTCCACCGGGACAGATCGAACACTGAAGCTTTCTTT. The encoded protein is CASSRLHRDRSNTEAFF.

The genes are TRBV2 and TRBJ2-5, with D uncertain. The CDR3 is made up of 15 amino acids. Germline CDR1 SNHLY, CDR2 FYNNEI. V lost 4 bases and J lost 0, with 12 bases in between. CDR3: CASSGQARYQETQYF. Here the CDR3 DNA reads TGTGCCAGCAGTGGTCAAGCGCGGTACCAAGAGACCCAGTACTTC.

V is TRBV9 and J is TRBJ1-4; a weak D match, TRBD1 (6 bases). Trimming left V 4 bases short and J 5 bases short, with 15 bases between. The CDR3 runs to 15 residues. Germline values: CDR1 SGDLS, CDR2 YYNGEE. CDR3 nucleotides: TGTGCCAGCAGCCCGCACAGGGCACAAAATGAAAAACTGTTTTTT. Translated, it gives CASSPHRAQNEKLFF.

This rearrangement joins TRBV19 to TRBJ1-4; the D is unclear. The ends were cut back, 1 base at V and 6 bases at J, with 18 bases in the middle. The CDR3 runs 17 residues. Germline CDR1 and CDR2: LNHDA and SQIVND (reference sequence). DNA for the CDR3: TGTGCCAGTAGTATAGTACCGCCTGGGCGTTCCGATGAAAAACTGTTTTTT. Encoded protein: CASSIVPPGRSDEKLFF.

The chain carries TRBV18 and TRBJ2-5, with a possible D match to TRBD1 (6 bases). Germline V gene sequence: CDR1 KGHSH, CDR2 LQKENI. CDR3 size: 15 residues. Deletions cut 2 bases from V and 4 bases from J, with 14 bases between. The CDR3 region is CASSPRPGDRETQYF. DNA of the CDR3: TGTGCCAGCTCACCAAGGCCAGGGGATCGAGAGACCCAGTACTTC.

The chain employs TRBV10-3 and TRBJ1-5; TRBD1 might be the D (5 bases). CDR1 and CDR2 from the germline V gene are ENHRY and SYGVKD. The CDR3 runs 13 residues. V lost 2 bases and J lost 4, with 6 bases in between. This CDR3 is CAISEAGNQPQHF. DNA for the CDR3: TGTGCCATCAGTGAGGCAGGGAATCAGCCCCAGCATTTT.

This chain links TRBV4-1 with TRBJ2-1, with 11 bases identical to TRBD2. Germline values: CDR1 MGHRA, CDR2 YSYEKL. There are 16 residues in the CDR3. Unmatched junction bases numbered 4, after V lost 2 bases and J lost 4 bases. CDR3 region: CASSQLAGGLYNEQFF. CDR3 sequence (DNA): TGCGCCAGCAGCCAACTAGCGGGGGGACTTTACAATGAGCAGTTCTTC.

The chain joins TRBV19 to TRBJ1-1; 12 positions agree with TRBD1. The length of the CDR3 is 18 residues. Germline assignment: CDR1 LNHDA and CDR2 SQIVND (reference sequence). J gave up 1 base and V 5 bases, and 11 bases lay outside the gene matches. Here the CDR3 DNA reads TGTGCCAGTAGTCCTGCGCCGGGACAGGGGGCCGGGAACACTGAAGCTTTCTTT. It yields the protein CASSPAPGQGAGNTEAFF.

The V gene is TRBV5-1, the J gene TRBJ2-5; TRBD2 matches at 13 bases. This CDR3 contains 19 residues. CDR1 and CDR2 from the germline V gene are SGHRS and YFSETQ. Unmatched junction bases numbered 13, after V lost 3 bases and J lost 2 bases. The CDR3 region has the DNA TGCGCCAGCAGCTCGGGACTAGCGGGGTTTGGGGGCCTACAAGAGACCCAGTACTTC. Its protein product is CASSSGLAGFGGLQETQYF.

The table lists this clone with a count of one. The rearrangement links TRBV6-5 to TRBJ2-3; D gene unclear. The V and J ends lost 5 bases and 8 bases respectively, with 8 bases between them. The CDR3 length is 11 residues. CDR1 MNHEY and CDR2 SVGAGI come from the germline V gene. DNA for the CDR3: TGTGCCAGCAGTCGACAAGGTACGCAGTATTTT. This encodes CASSRQGTQYF.

The chain is built from TRBV5-6 and TRBJ1-1, with D unclear. CDR1 is SGHDT, CDR2 YYEEEE, per germline. Between the trimmed V and J ends, which lost 1 base and 4 bases, there was a span of 8 bases. CDR3 length equals 13 residues. DNA for the CDR3: TGTGCCAGCAGCTTGCCGGGGATCACTGAAGCTTTCTTT. This codes for CASSLPGITEAFF.

This sequence joins TRBV7-3 and TRBJ2-3; 7 nucleotides line up with TRBD2. Per germline, CDR1 SGHTA and CDR2 FQGTGA. The CDR3 consists of 13 residues. V lost 5 bases and J lost 8; bases outside the gene matches: 7. As DNA, the CDR3 is TGTGCCAGCAGCCTCAGTGGCGGGGGTACGCAGTATTTT. It is translated as CASSLSGGGTQYF.

This chain links TRBV10-2 with TRBJ1-6, with D perhaps TRBD1 (5 bases). This CDR3 region has 17 residues. Per germline, CDR1 WSHSY and CDR2 SAAADI. The V and J ends lost 6 bases and 9 bases respectively, with 24 bases between them. The CDR3 coding sequence is TGCGCCAGCAGGAGGCAGGGCGACGGTCTTTCGATTTCACCCCTCCACTTT. Residues: CASRRQGDGLSISPLHF.

V is TRBV6-1 and J is TRBJ2-7; D perhaps matches TRBD2 (6 bases). Germline V gene lookup returns CDR1 MNHNS and CDR2 SASEGT. With 2 bases removed from V and 4 bases from J, the gap between germline ends came to 15 bases. The CDR3 totals 15 residues. The CDR3 DNA follows: TGTGCCAGCAGTGAAAACTCGGGCGGGGCGTACGAGCAGTACTTC. Protein sequence: CASSENSGGAYEQYF.

The rearrangement joins TRBV5-4 to TRBJ2-5, with TRBD1 matching 10 bases. From germline, CDR1 is SGHNT and CDR2 YYREEE (reference sequence). V was clipped by 3 bases and J by 5 bases; unmatched bases: 10. The CDR3 covers 16 residues. In DNA form, the CDR3 reads TGTGCCAGCAGCTCCGGCGGGACAGGGGAGGTCGAGACCCAGTACTTC. Translation gives CASSSGGTGEVETQYF.

The rearrangement joins TRBV19 to TRBJ2-5; 8 nucleotides agree with TRBD2. The ends lost 3 bases at V and 4 bases at J; junction bases unmatched: 13. Per the germline V gene, CDR1 is LNHDA and CDR2 is SQIVND (reference sequence). The CDR3 consists of 17 residues. CDR3 loop: CASSMEGRGADGETQYF. The CDR3 DNA reads TGTGCCAGTAGTATGGAGGGGCGGGGGGCCGACGGAGAGACCCAGTACTTC.

In this sample, this clone turned up a few times. The V and J genes are TRBV19 and TRBJ1-2; tentative D call: TRBD1 (5 bases). The CDR3 contains 13 residues. Germline CDR1 and CDR2: LNHDA and SQIVND (reference sequence). V was trimmed by 4 bases and J by 5 bases, leaving 11 bases between them. The CDR3 nucleotides read TGTGCCAGTAGTACAGGGATAAGATATGGCTACACCTTC. Protein: CASSTGIRYGYTF.